This T cell receptor (beta chain) was observed in a study of T cells in Graves' hyperthyroidism and ophthalmopathy. Study context: Peripheral blood was drawn at first diagnosis, prior to all treatment.

Investigators excluded patients with uncontrolled infection, other autoimmune disease, pregnancy or lactation. The PBMCs had their origin in around 10 ml of fresh peripheral blood. TCR beta CDR3 regions were amplified from RNA transcripts. The HTBI primer set drove a first-round RT-PCR of the TCR CDR3. TCRdb independently ran MiXCR on the multiplex PCR reads; one entry per CDR3 protein. Counted here are under 400,000 distinct CDR3 sequences, roughly 17% occurring once; the ten biggest clones make up around a third. This clonotype has at least ten counts. Trimming took off 4 bases at V and 7 bases at J, with 10 bases between the two ends. CDR3 length equals 13 residues. Germline lookup yields CDR1 MDHEN and CDR2 SYDVKM.

The material sequenced was blood. This chain links TRBV28 with TRBJ1-4; D call uncertain. This TCR derives from a man in his thirties or forties with Graves' hyperthyroidism. The CDR3 coding sequence is TGTGCCAGCAGTTCACTATCCGTTGAAAAACTGTTTTTT. Its protein is CASSSLSVEKLFF.